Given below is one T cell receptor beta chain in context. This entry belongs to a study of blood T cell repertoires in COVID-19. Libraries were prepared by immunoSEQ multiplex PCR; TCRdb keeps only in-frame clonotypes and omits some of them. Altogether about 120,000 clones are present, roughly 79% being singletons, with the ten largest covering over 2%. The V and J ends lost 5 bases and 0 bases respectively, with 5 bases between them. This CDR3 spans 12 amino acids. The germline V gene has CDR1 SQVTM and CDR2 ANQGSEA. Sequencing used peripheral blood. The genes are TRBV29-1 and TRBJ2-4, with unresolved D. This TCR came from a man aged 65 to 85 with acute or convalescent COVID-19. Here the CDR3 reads CSVSLAKNIQYF. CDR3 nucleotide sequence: TGCAGCGTTTCCCTAGCCAAAAACATTCAGTACTTC.